The T cell receptor (beta chain) described here comes from a study of blood T cells in healthy people across ages. Study-level points and caveats: Higher diversity, along with more naive CD4+ cells, distinguished long-lived donors from aged donors. Roughly linear age-related decline in beta diversity appeared, significant by age about 37.

This clonotype appeared a few times. The antigen is unknown. Peripheral blood samples of around 11 milliliters were drawn from each donor. Next came a second PCR, run for about 7 to 12 cycles, which used a sample-barcoded 5' primer along with a J-beta primer mix. Every sample returned 2.5 million or more CDR3-containing paired-end reads. One entry per CDR3 protein results from TCRdb running MiXCR on the 5' RACE reads. The repertoire holds about 1,500,000 distinct CDR3 sequences, with roughly 45% as singletons. Germline CDR1 reads MNHNS; CDR2 reads SASEGT. J gave up 2 bases and V 4 bases, and 16 bases lay outside the gene matches. The CDR3 spans 20 residues.

The V gene is TRBV6-1, the J gene TRBJ2-5; 13 bases match TRBD2. The TCR sequence derives from a woman aged 18-30 years in good health. Sequenced material: blood. The CDR3 region is CASSGIAPGLAGSSQETQYF. DNA for the CDR3: TGTGCCAGCAGTGGTATTGCCCCGGGACTAGCGGGATCATCGCAAGAGACCCAGTACTTC.